Shown below are 5 T cell receptor beta chains from a single sample sequenced in a study of T cell responses to AZD1222 COVID-19 vaccine. Sequenced by immunoSEQ multiplex PCR; TCRdb stores in-frame clones only, minus some. The sample contains about 130,000 clones, approximately 85% of which appear only once. Specimen: peripheral blood, collected on day 0 of AZD1222 vaccination. All receptors derive from an adult in good health.

CDR3 coding DNA: TGTGCCACCAGTGATAGGGGACAGGGACAAGCCTACGAGCAGTACTTC. Protein: CATSDRGQGQAYEQYF. This chain joins TRBV24-1 and TRBJ2-7; TRBD1 aligns across 9 bases. The V and J ends lost 3 bases and 2 bases, in that order; junction bases with no gene match: 7. Germline assignment: CDR1 KGHDR and CDR2 SFDVKD. The CDR3 covers 16 residues.

The CDR3 loop is CASSPWTGANYGYTF. In nucleotides, the CDR3 is TGTGCCAGTAGTCCCTGGACAGGGGCAAACTATGGCTACACCTTC. V gene TRBV19 combines with J gene TRBJ1-2; 9 bases are shared with TRBD1. The junction had 6 bases not matched to a gene; V was cut back by 5 bases and J by 2 bases. There are 15 residues in the CDR3. The germline V gene has CDR1 LNHDA and CDR2 SQIVND (reference sequence).

The chain uses TRBV5-4 and TRBJ1-2; D is unclear. CDR3 length: 14 amino acids. With 1 base removed from V and 0 bases from J, the gap between germline ends came to 7 bases. In germline, CDR1 is SGHNT, CDR2 YYREEE (reference sequence). In DNA, the CDR3 is TGTGCCAGCAGCTTGATCGGATCTAACTATGGCTACACCTTC. This codes for CASSLIGSNYGYTF.

The rearrangement joins TRBV7-6 to TRBJ2-1; D perhaps matches TRBD2 (6 bases). V lost 0 bases, J lost 14 bases, and 17 bases lay in between. Germline lookup yields CDR1 SGHVS and CDR2 FNYEAQ. The CDR3 is made up of 14 amino acids. CDR3 sequence reads: CASSLAGRQAMEFF. CDR3 in DNA: TGTGCCAGCAGCTTAGCAGGGAGGCAGGCGATGGAGTTCTTC.

The chain employs TRBV11-2 and TRBJ1-2; 7 nucleotides align to TRBD1. Losses at the gene ends were 4 bases for V and 5 bases for J; bases not matched to a gene: 7. The germline V gene encodes CDR1 SGHAT and CDR2 FQNNGV. This CDR3 has 14 residues. CDR3 bases: TGTGCCAGCAGCTCTCCGGACAGGAAGTATGGCTACACCTTC. Amino acid sequence: CASSSPDRKYGYTF. The full variable domain, with the rest looked up from reference TRBV11-2 and TRBJ1-2, is EAGVAQSPRYKIIEKRQSVAFWCNPISGHATLYWYQQILGQGPKLLIQFQNNGVVDDSQLPKDRFSAERLKGVDSTLKIQPAKLEDSAVYLCASSSPDRKYGYTFGSGTRLTVV.